One and the same sample provided the 7 T cell receptor beta chains below, sequenced in a study of blood T cell dynamics during melanoma immunotherapy. Measured with immunoSEQ multiplex PCR; TCRdb has only the in-frame clones, and not every one. Among roughly 9,400 clones, about 90% were seen once, and the ten largest hold over 30%. The time point: pre-treatment baseline. Here the sequenced sample was blood, taken from a patient treated with checkpoint blockade. These receptors originate from a human donor with melanoma.

The chain recombines TRBV29-1 with TRBJ2-1; 9 bases are shared with TRBD2. The ends lost 7 bases at V and 3 bases at J; junction bases unmatched: 7. Germline-derived CDR1 and CDR2 are SQVTM and ANQGSEA. The CDR3 runs 14 residues. This CDR3 reads CSALTTSGYNEQFF. The CDR3 DNA is TGCAGCGCCCTAACGACTAGCGGCTACAATGAGCAGTTCTTC.

This clone turned up a few times. The gene calls are TRBV7-9 and TRBJ2-2, with 9 bases identical to TRBD2. Germline CDR1 SEHNR, CDR2 FQNEAQ (reference sequence). The CDR3 sequence is 16 residues long. V trimming: 4 bases; J trimming: 1 base; junction bases outside the gene matches: 4. The CDR3, as DNA: TGTGCCAGCAGCTCCGGGACTAGCATGAACACCGGGGAGCTGTTTTTT. This gives the protein CASSSGTSMNTGELFF.

The chain carries TRBV6-1 and TRBJ2-7, with TRBD2 identical over 7 bases. CDR1 and CDR2 (germline): MNHNS, SASEGT. Trimming removed 1 base from V and 1 base from J; junction bases left unmatched: 4. The length of the CDR3 is 15 residues. CDR3 residues: CASSEEGSGSYEQYF. CDR3 in DNA: TGTGCCAGCAGTGAAGAGGGTAGCGGGTCCTACGAGCAGTACTTC.

The genes are TRBV27 and TRBJ2-1, with D possibly matching TRBD2 (5 bases). V dropped 8 bases and J dropped 0 bases, with 17 bases sitting between them. Germline CDR1 is MNHEY and CDR2 is SMNVEV (reference sequence). The CDR3 sequence is 16 residues long. CDR3 bases: TGTGCCAGCGGACTTTGGCCGCCTAGCTCCTACAATGAGCAGTTCTTC. As protein: CASGLWPPSSYNEQFF.

This clone was found a few times. The V and J genes are TRBV19 and TRBJ1-5; D perhaps matches TRBD1 (5 bases). The V end was cut by 3 bases, the J end by 7 bases, with 16 bases between. CDR3 size: 15 residues. Germline loops: CDR1 LNHDA, CDR2 SQIVND (reference sequence). CDR3 nucleotides: TGTGCCAGTAGTATGATGGGGCAGGGTGGCCAGCCCCAGCATTTT. Translation: CASSMMGQGGQPQHF.

This sequence joins TRBV19 and TRBJ2-7; the match to TRBD2 covers 7 bases. Germline V gene sequence: CDR1 LNHDA, CDR2 SQIVND (reference sequence). The CDR3 is 15 amino acids. After removal of 5 bases from V and 2 bases from J, the junction contained 9 bases not matched to a gene. CDR3 residues: CASSWGSGHTYEQYF. In DNA, the CDR3 is TGTGCCAGTAGTTGGGGTAGCGGGCATACCTACGAGCAGTACTTC.

This clone was seen more than once but under ten times. This chain links TRBV4-1 with TRBJ2-7; tentative D call: TRBD1 (6 bases). Germline lookup yields CDR1 MGHRA and CDR2 YSYEKL. Trimming cost V 3 bases and J 5 bases, with 14 bases left between them. The CDR3 sequence is 14 residues long. The CDR3 coding sequence is TGCGCCAGCAGCCATGTCCAGGGGAACGACGAGCAGTACTTC. Its translation is CASSHVQGNDEQYF.